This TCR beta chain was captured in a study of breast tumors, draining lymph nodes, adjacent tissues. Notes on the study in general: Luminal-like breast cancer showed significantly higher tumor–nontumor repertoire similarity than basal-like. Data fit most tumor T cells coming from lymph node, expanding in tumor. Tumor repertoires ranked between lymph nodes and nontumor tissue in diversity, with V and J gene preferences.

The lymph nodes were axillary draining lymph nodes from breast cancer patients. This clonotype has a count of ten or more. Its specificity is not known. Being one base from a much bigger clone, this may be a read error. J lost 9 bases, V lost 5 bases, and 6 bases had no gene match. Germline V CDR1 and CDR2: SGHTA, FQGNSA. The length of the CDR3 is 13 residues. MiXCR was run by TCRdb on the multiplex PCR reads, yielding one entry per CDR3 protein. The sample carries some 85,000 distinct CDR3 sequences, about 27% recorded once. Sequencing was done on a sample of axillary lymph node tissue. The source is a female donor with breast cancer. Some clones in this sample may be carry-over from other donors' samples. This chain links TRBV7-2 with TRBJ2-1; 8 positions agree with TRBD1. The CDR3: CASSRQGRSEQFF. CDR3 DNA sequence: TGTGCCAGCAGCAGACAGGGGCGGAGTGAGCAGTTCTTC.